A single sample gave rise to the 8 T cell receptor beta chains below, sequenced in a study of long-term antiretroviral therapy in people with HIV. The assay, immunoSEQ v3.0, was run at survey level. The repertoire was sequenced with immunoSEQ multiplex PCR; TCRdb's copy has only in-frame clones and lacks some. The sample includes tens of thousands of clones, about 90% seen only once; the top ten take around 5.6%. Sequencing used unsorted PBMCs, obtained less than 4.7 years after starting antiretroviral therapy. Source of these receptors: a man aged 30 to 45 with HIV.

This sequence joins TRBV4-1 and TRBJ2-1; 9 nucleotides align to TRBD2. CDR3 length: 12 amino acids. Germline CDR1 MGHRA, CDR2 YSYEKL. The V segment lost 4 bases and the J segment 10 bases; nucleotides outside the gene matches: 2. CDR3 nucleotides: TGCGCCAGCAGCCCGCTAGCGGGGGAGCAGTTCTTC. Translating gives CASSPLAGEQFF.

This rearrangement joins TRBV4-3 to TRBJ2-7; D is possibly TRBD1 or TRBD2 (5 bases each). Deletions cut 1 base from V and 6 bases from J, with 25 bases between. The CDR3 covers 18 residues. Germline assignment: CDR1 LGHNA and CDR2 YSLEER. The DNA of the CDR3 is TGCGCCAGCAGCCAAGGGTTGGACCGGGACCCCCTCCCGGGCGAGCAGTACTTC. Protein: CASSQGLDRDPLPGEQYF.

The gene calls are TRBV15 and TRBJ2-1; 8 positions agree with TRBD2. The CDR3 has 14 residues. V was pared by 5 bases and J by 6 bases, with 6 bases of the junction left unmatched. In germline, CDR1 is LNHNV, CDR2 YYDKDF (reference sequence). This CDR3 is CATSGEREFNEQFF. The CDR3 DNA follows: TGTGCCACCAGCGGCGAGCGGGAGTTCAATGAGCAGTTCTTC.

CDR3 residues: CASKSGPNTGELFF. CDR3 coding DNA: TGTGCCAGCAAGAGTGGCCCGAACACCGGGGAGCTGTTTTTT. The genes are TRBV6-4 and TRBJ2-2; D remains ambiguous. The CDR3 has 14 amino acids. Trimming shortened V by 7 bases and J by 0 bases, and 9 bases separated the two germline ends. Germline V gene lookup returns CDR1 MRHNA and CDR2 SNTAGT.

The chain carries TRBV7-2 and TRBJ2-7, with a possible D match to TRBD2 (5 bases). CDR1 and CDR2 (germline): SGHTA, FQGNSA. The CDR3 has 14 amino acids. Trimming shortened V by 0 bases and J by 4 bases, and 10 bases separated the two germline ends. CDR3 in DNA: TGTGCCAGCAGCTTAGCTCGGGCGGGTTACGAGCAGTACTTC. As protein: CASSLARAGYEQYF.

The chain links TRBV5-1 to TRBJ2-7; D tentatively fits TRBD1 or TRBD2 (5 bases each). In germline, CDR1 is SGHRS, CDR2 YFSETQ. V lost 7 bases to trimming and J lost 1 base, with 15 bases between them. This CDR3 has 14 amino acids. The CDR3 DNA sequence: TGCGCCAGCTGCCGGGACCCAACGTCCTACGAGCAGTACTTC. Amino acid sequence: CASCRDPTSYEQYF.

This rearrangement joins TRBV29-1 to TRBJ2-1; D is perhaps TRBD2 (5 bases). The CDR3 has 11 amino acids. V was cut by 5 bases and J by 4 bases, with 6 bases left in between. Germline-derived CDR1 and CDR2 are SQVTM and ANQGSEA. CDR3 nucleotide sequence: TGCAGCGTTAGCGGATACAATGAGCAGTTCTTC. This gives the protein CSVSGYNEQFF.

This rearrangement joins TRBV7-9 to TRBJ2-3; D call uncertain. Germline values: CDR1 SEHNR, CDR2 FQNEAQ (reference sequence). The CDR3 consists of 13 residues. V gave up 5 bases and J gave up 2 bases, with 8 bases separating them. The DNA of the CDR3 is TGTGCCAGCAGCCATACCCCCACAGATACGCAGTATTTT. The encoded protein is CASSHTPTDTQYF.